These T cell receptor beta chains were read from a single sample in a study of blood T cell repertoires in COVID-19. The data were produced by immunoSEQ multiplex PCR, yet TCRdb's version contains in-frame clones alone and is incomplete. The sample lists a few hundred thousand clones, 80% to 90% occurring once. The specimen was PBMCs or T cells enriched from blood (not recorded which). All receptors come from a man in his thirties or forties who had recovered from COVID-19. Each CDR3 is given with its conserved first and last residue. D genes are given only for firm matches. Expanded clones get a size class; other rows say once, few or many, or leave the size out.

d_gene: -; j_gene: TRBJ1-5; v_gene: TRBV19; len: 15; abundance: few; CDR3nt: TGTGCCAGTAACGGCCCAGGGTTGGGCAATCAGCCCCAGCATTTT; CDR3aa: CASNGPGLGNQPQHF
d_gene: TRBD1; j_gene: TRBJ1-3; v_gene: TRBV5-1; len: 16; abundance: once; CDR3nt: TGCGCCAGCAGCTTGGCCAGGACAGGCTCTGGAAACACCATATATTTT; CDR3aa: CASSLARTGSGNTIYF
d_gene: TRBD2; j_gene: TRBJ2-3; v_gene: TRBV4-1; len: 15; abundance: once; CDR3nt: TGCGCCAGCAGCCAAGTGGGGACTACTTTAGATACGCAGTATTTT; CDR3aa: CASSQVGTTLDTQYF
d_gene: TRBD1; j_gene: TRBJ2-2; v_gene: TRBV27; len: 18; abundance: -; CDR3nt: TGTGCCAGCAACCGGGACAGACCCTCTACCCACGGGGCCGGGGAGCTGTTTTTT; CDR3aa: CASNRDRPSTHGAGELFF
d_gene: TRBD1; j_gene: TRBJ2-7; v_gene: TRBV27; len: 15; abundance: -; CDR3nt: TGTGCCAGCAGTTCATTGGGGACAGGTACCTACGAGCAGTACTTC; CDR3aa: CASSSLGTGTYEQYF
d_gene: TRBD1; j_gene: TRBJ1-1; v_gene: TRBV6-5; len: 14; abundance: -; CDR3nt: TGTGCCAGCACCAAAGGGACAGCGATTAATGAAGCTTTCTTT; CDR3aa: CASTKGTAINEAFF
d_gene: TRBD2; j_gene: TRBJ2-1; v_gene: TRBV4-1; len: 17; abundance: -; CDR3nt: TGCGCCAGCAGCCCGACACCACCGGGACTAGCGGGCCATGAGCAGTTCTTC; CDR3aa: CASSPTPPGLAGHEQFF
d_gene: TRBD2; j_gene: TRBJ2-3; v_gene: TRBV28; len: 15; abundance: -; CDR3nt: TGTGCCAGCATCTCCTGGGGGAGCGGGGACGATACGCAGTATTTT; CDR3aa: CASISWGSGDDTQYF
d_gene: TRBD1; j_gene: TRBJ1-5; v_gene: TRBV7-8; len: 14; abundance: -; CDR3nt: TGTGCCAGCAGCCCGCTACAGGGGAATCAGCCCCAGCATTTT; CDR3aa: CASSPLQGNQPQHF
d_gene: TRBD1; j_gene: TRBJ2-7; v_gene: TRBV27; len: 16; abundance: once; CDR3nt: TGTGCCAGCAGTTCTACCCTGACAGGGGGCTCCTACGAGCAGTACTTC; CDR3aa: CASSSTLTGGSYEQYF
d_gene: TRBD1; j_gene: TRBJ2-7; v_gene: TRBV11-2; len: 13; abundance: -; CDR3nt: TGTGCCAGCAGCTTAGAGAGGGGGCGAGAGCAGTACTTC; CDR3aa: CASSLERGREQYF
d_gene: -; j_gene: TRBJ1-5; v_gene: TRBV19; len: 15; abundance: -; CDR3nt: TGTGCCAGTAGTGGTAGTGGTATTGTAGATCAGCCCCAGCATTTT; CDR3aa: CASSGSGIVDQPQHF
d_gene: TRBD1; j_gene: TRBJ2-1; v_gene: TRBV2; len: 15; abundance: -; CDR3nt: TGTGCCAGCAGTCCCGACAGGGTGTCCTACAATGAGCAGTTCTTC; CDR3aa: CASSPDRVSYNEQFF
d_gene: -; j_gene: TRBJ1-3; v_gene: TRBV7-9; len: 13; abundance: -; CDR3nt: TGTGCCAGCAGCCCATCCTCTGGAAACACCATATATTTT; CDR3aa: CASSPSSGNTIYF
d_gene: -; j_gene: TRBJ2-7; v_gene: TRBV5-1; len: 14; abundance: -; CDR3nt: TGCGCCAGCAGCGCGGAGGGTCCTTTGAACGAGCAGTACTTC; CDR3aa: CASSAEGPLNEQYF
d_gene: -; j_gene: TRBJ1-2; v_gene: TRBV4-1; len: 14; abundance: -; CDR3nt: TGCGCCAGCAGCCAAGTGGGGAGCAGGTATGGCTACACCTTC; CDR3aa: CASSQVGSRYGYTF
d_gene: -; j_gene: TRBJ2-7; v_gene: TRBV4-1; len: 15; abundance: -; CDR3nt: TGCGCCAGCAGCCCCCTACTTTCAGGGCCCTACGAGCAGTACTTC; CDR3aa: CASSPLLSGPYEQYF
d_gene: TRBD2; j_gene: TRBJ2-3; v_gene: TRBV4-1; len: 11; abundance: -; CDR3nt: TGCGCCAGCAGGGGACTAGATCGGGAGTATTTT; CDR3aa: CASRGLDREYF
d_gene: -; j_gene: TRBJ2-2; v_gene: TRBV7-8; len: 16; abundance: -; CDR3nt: TGTGCCAGCAGCCGAGAGGGGGGGCCGGGAACCGGGGAGCTGTTTTTT; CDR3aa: CASSREGGPGTGELFF
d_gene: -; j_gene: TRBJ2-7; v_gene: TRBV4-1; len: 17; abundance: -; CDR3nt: TGCGCCAGCAGCCCCCTTCTGGCGCGGGATGCTTACTACGAGCAGTACTTC; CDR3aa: CASSPLLARDAYYEQYF
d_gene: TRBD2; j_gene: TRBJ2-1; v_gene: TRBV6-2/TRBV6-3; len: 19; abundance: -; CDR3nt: TGTGCCAGCAGTTACTCGTCCTTCGGACTAGCGGGGGGGCAGAATGAGCAGTTCTTC; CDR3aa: CASSYSSFGLAGGQNEQFF
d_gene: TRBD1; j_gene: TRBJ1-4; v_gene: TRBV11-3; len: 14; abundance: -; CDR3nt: TGTGCCAGCAGCTTCGGACAGGGAAATGAAAAACTGTTTTTT; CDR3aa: CASSFGQGNEKLFF
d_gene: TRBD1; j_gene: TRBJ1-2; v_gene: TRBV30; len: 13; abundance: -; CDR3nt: TGTGCCTACGAACAGGGGGCTAACTATGGCTACACCTTC; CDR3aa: CAYEQGANYGYTF
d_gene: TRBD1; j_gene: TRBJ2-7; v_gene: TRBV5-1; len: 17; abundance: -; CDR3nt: TGCGCCAGCAGCTTGGAGGGGGCCGGGACAGGGAATGGCGAGCAGTACTTC; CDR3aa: CASSLEGAGTGNGEQYF
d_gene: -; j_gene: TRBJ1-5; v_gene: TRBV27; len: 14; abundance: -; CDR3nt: TGTGCCAGCAGTTCCCTTAATAGCAATCAGCCCCAGCATTTT; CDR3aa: CASSSLNSNQPQHF
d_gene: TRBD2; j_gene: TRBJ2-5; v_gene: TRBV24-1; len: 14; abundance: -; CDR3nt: TGTGCCACCAGTGGGGCGGGAGGGGAAGAGACCCAGTACTTC; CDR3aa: CATSGAGGEETQYF
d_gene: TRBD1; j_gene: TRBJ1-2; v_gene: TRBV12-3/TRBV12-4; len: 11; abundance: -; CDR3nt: TGTGCCAGCAGGGGACAGGGACGATACACCTTC; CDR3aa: CASRGQGRYTF
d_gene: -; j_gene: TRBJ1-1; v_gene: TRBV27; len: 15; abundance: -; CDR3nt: TGTGCCAGCAGTTACCAGAAGTGGTTGAACACTGAAGCTTTCTTT; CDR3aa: CASSYQKWLNTEAFF
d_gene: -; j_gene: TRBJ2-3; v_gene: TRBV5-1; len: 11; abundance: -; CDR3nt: TGCGCCAGCAGCCGTTCAGATACGCAGTATTTT; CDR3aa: CASSRSDTQYF
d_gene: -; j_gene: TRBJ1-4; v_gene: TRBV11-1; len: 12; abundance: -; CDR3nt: TGTGCCAGCAGCACAGGGCGCGGAAAACTGTTTTTT; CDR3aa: CASSTGRGKLFF
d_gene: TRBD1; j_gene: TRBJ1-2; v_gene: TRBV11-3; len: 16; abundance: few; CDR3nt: TGTGCCAGCAGCTGGGGGCCGACAGGGGATAACTATGGCTACACCTTC; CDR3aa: CASSWGPTGDNYGYTF
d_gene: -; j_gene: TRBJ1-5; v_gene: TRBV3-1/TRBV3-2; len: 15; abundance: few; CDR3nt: TGTGCCAGCAGCCTCGGGGGACGGAGCAATCAGCCCCAGCATTTT; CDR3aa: CASSLGGRSNQPQHF
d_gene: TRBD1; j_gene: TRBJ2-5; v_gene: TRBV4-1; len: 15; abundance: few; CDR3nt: TGCGCCAGCAGCCCCTTAGGGACAGGGAATGGGACCCAGTACTTC; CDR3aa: CASSPLGTGNGTQYF
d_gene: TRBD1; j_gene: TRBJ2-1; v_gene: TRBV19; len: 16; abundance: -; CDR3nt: TGTGCCAGTAGCTCCCAGGACAGGGGAGTTAACGATGAGCAGTTCTTC; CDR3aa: CASSSQDRGVNDEQFF
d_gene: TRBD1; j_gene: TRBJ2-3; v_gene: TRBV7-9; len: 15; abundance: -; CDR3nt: TGTGCCAGCAGGGCCACAGGGGGGCTCACAGATACGCAGTATTTT; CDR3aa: CASRATGGLTDTQYF
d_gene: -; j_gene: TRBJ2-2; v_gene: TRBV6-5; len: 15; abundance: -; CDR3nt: TGTGCCAGCATTCCGGGACTTCCGAACACCGGGGAGCTGTTTTTT; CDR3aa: CASIPGLPNTGELFF
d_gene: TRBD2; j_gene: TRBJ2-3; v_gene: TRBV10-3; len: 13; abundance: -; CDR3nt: TGTGCCATTAGCGGGAGTGCTGCAGATACGCAGTATTTT; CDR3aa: CAISGSAADTQYF
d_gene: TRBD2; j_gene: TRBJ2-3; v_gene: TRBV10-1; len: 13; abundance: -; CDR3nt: TGCGCCAGCCGAGCGGGAGGAGCAGATACGCAGTATTTT; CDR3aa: CASRAGGADTQYF
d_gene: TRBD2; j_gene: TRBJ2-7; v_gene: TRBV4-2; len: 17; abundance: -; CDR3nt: TGTGCCAGCAGCCAAGAAGCCAGGGCGGGAGCGGGCTACGAGCAGTACTTC; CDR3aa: CASSQEARAGAGYEQYF
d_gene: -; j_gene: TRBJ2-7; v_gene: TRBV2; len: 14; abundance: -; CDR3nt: TGTGCCAGCAGTGAGGGCGGGGCCCCCTACGAGCAGTACTTC; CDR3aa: CASSEGGAPYEQYF
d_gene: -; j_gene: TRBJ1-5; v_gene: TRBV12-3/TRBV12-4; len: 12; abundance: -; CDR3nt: TGTGCCAGCAGTTTAACGCGGCAGCCCCAGCATTTT; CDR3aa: CASSLTRQPQHF
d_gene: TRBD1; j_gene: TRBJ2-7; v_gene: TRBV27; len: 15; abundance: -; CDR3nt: TGTGCCAGCAGTGCCGGGACAGGGGCCGTCTACGAGCAGTACTTC; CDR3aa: CASSAGTGAVYEQYF
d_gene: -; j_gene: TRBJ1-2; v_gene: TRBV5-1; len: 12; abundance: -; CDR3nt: TGCGCCAGCAGCGTGGGTCGCTATGGCTACACCTTC; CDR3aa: CASSVGRYGYTF